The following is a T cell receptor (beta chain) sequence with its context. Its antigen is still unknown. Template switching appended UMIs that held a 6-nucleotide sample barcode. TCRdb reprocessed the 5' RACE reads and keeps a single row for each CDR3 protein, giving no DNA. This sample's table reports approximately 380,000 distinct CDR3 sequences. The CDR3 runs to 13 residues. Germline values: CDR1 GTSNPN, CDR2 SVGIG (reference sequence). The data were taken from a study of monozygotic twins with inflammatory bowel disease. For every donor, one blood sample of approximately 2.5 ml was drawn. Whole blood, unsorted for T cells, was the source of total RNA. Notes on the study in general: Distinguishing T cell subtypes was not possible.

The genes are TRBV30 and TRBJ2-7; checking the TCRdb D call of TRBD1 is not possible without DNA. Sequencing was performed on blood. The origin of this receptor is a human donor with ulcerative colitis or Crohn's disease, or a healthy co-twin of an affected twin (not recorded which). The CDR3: CAWGLKGTYEQYF.